This T cell receptor beta chain derives from a study of blood T cell repertoires in COVID-19. Across the study: The United States, Italy and Spain provided the acute and convalescent COVID-19 samples. The cDNA or gDNA used as material had been derived from T cells, B-cell-depleted T cells, or PBMCs.

Original analysis: Amplification from reference gene primers served as the basis for estimated nucleated cell counts. Method: immunoSEQ multiplex PCR; TCRdb's copy keeps in-frame clones and lacks some. The V and J calls and clone size come from that table; D and trimming were worked out from the DNA. Here the sample spans some 200,000 clones, about 88% being singletons. The CDR3 is 14 amino acids. Germline V gives CDR1 MNHEY, CDR2 SVGAGI. V was clipped by 4 bases and J by 5 bases, with 12 bases between them. The origin of this receptor is a woman in her thirties or forties with acute or convalescent COVID-19. The source material was peripheral blood. V and J are TRBV6-5 and TRBJ2-1, with D perhaps matching TRBD1 (6 bases). The CDR3 DNA reads TGTGCCAGCAGTTCAGAGTGGGACAACAATGAGCAGTTCTTC. This codes for CASSSEWDNNEQFF.